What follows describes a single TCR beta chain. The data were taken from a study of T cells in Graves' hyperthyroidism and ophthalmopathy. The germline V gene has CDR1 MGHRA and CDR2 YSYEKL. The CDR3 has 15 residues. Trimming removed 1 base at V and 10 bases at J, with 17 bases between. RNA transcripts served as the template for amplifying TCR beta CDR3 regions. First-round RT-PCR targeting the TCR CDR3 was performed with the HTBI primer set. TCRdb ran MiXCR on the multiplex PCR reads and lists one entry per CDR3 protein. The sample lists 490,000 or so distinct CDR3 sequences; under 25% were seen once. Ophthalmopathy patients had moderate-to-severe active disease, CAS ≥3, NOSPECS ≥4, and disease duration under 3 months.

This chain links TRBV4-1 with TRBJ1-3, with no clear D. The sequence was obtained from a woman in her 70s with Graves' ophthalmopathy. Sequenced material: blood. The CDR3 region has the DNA TGCGCCAGCAGCCAAGCTAAAAATGGACCGCGGACCATATATTTT. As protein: CASSQAKNGPRTIYF.